Below, 5 T cell receptor beta chains from the same sample are listed, as sequenced in a study of blood T cell repertoires in COVID-19. Sequenced by immunoSEQ multiplex PCR; TCRdb stores in-frame clones only, minus some. The sample has about 230,000 clones; around 86% are singletons. Sequencing used peripheral blood. The receptors derive from a man aged 50 to 59 with COVID-19, enrolled during active disease.

The rearrangement links TRBV5-4 to TRBJ1-2; D is ambiguous. CDR1 and CDR2 (germline): SGHNT, YYREEE (reference sequence). This CDR3 region has 16 residues. The V gene lost 0 bases and the J gene lost 8 bases, with 20 bases spanning the gap. In DNA, the CDR3 is TGTGCCAGCAGCTTGGGTGCACAGCCCAAAGTGGTCGGCTACACCTTC. Translation gives CASSLGAQPKVVGYTF.

The gene calls are TRBV7-7 and TRBJ2-3; the match to TRBD2 covers 9 bases. CDR3 size: 16 residues. The V gene end was trimmed by 5 bases and the J gene end by 4 bases; junction bases not matched to a gene: 10. The germline V gene has CDR1 SSHAT and CDR2 FNYEAQ (reference sequence). CDR3 loop: CASSPYSGGRADTQYF. CDR3 nucleotide sequence: TGTGCCAGCAGCCCCTATAGCGGGGGTAGGGCAGATACGCAGTATTTT.

The chain recombines TRBV5-8 with TRBJ2-1; D uncertain. Deletions cut 4 bases from V and 8 bases from J, with 19 bases between. Germline V gene lookup returns CDR1 SGHTS and CDR2 YDEGEE. The CDR3 spans 15 residues. The CDR3 region has the DNA TGTGCCAGCAGCCTGTCCCTCCCCCCCTCCCATGAGCAGTTCTTC. Translated, it gives CASSLSLPPSHEQFF.

The J gene is TRBJ1-1, the V gene TRBV28; D is possibly TRBD1 (6 bases). This CDR3 region has 18 residues. Germline V CDR1 and CDR2: MDHEN, SYDVKM. V shed 1 base and J shed 1 base, with 19 bases lying between them. DNA of the CDR3: TGTGCCAGCAGTTTATTTCGGGGAAACAGGGCGCGGAACACTGAAGCTTTCTTT. Its protein is CASSLFRGNRARNTEAFF.

The chain combines TRBV10-3 with TRBJ1-1; D remains unclear. Germline V lookup: CDR1 ENHRY, CDR2 SYGVKD. CDR3 length: 15 residues. V shed 6 bases and J shed 2 bases, with 16 bases lying between them. DNA for the CDR3: TGTGCCATCAGGGGCCAAGGCAAAACCAACACTGAAGCTTTCTTT. This translates into CAIRGQGKTNTEAFF.